These T cell receptor beta chains were read from a single sample in a study of blood T cell repertoires in COVID-19. The protocol was immunoSEQ multiplex PCR, while the TCRdb copy is restricted to in-frame clones and leaves out a portion. The sample holds about 140,000 clones, approximately 80% seen once. What was sequenced was peripheral blood. These receptors were obtained from a human donor in a cohort sampled during active COVID-19. The conserved cysteine and the conserved F or W are not part of the CDR3 here. Fields, in order: V gene, J gene, CDR3 protein.

>TRBV4-3|TRBJ1-6
ASSQDSTSSSYNSPLH
>TRBV5-6|TRBJ2-7
ASTRTGVPYEQY
>TRBV9|TRBJ2-3
ASSVGPSGAITDTQY
>TRBV7-9|TRBJ1-5
ASSSLNGNQPQH
>TRBV28|TRBJ2-3
ASTVSGEGTDTQY
>TRBV7-3|TRBJ2-5
ASSLGQGLVRTQY
>TRBV7-2|TRBJ2-7
ASSSGAQGYEQY
>TRBV4-1|TRBJ1-1
ASSQRTGALNTEAF
>TRBV21-1|TRBJ2-7
ASSGPGTVSLGYEQY
>TRBV6-2/TRBV6-3|TRBJ2-1
ASSSLAYEQF
>TRBV6-5|TRBJ2-7
ASSYSGRGGHEQY
>TRBV4-1|TRBJ2-1
ASSQESDRAGANEQF
>TRBV7-9|TRBJ2-5
ASSLDGGETQY
>TRBV19|TRBJ1-5
ASSRGQDQPQH
>TRBV11-2|TRBJ2-3
ASIRDRGDTDTQY
>TRBV18|TRBJ1-6
ASSPAGQGNSPLH
>TRBV9|TRBJ2-3
ASSVGPGSGGTQY
>TRBV11-3|TRBJ2-1
ASSSGTDPYNEQF
>TRBV10-3|TRBJ2-7
AISPRRDHEQY
>TRBV6-5|TRBJ2-5
ASRLAGGPETQY
>TRBV6-2/TRBV6-3|TRBJ1-6
ASSYSRRNSPLH
>TRBV6-2/TRBV6-3|TRBJ1-5
ASSSFKRGNNQPQH
>TRBV19|TRBJ2-3
ASSTSSLGQGGGTQY
>TRBV9|TRBJ1-3
ASSVEDGNTIY
>TRBV7-6|TRBJ2-1
ASSFLAGNHNEQF
>TRBV28|TRBJ1-2
ASSWRTGGASGYT
>TRBV9|TRBJ2-5
ASSVVGAGETQY
>TRBV19|TRBJ2-7
ASSINWGPYEQY
>TRBV3-1/TRBV3-2|TRBJ2-2
ASSQDPGGTGNSGELF
>TRBV9|TRBJ2-2
ASSVFSGSAGELF
>TRBV2|TRBJ2-2
ASRLGEGTGELF
>TRBV7-3|TRBJ2-3
ASSRSGGSTDTQY
>TRBV6-2/TRBV6-3|TRBJ1-5
ASSDAGGAGQPQH
>TRBV9|TRBJ1-3
ASSVQGALGNTIY
>TRBV3-1/TRBV3-2|TRBJ2-2
ASMSVSGGAGELF
>TRBV9|TRBJ1-6
ASSVRAGSYNSPLH
>TRBV3-1/TRBV3-2|TRBJ2-3
ASSYGTSTDTQY
>TRBV9|TRBJ2-7
ASSVAGIDTYEQY
>TRBV2|TRBJ2-2
ASSEQGRAGELF
>TRBV6-5|TRBJ2-1
ASSQTSGGWNEQF
>TRBV6-6|TRBJ1-5
ASSLGQVRSNQPQH
>TRBV11-1|TRBJ2-7
ASSSGTNYEQY
>TRBV14|TRBJ1-2
ASSQDPGLSPGGYT
>TRBV5-1|TRBJ2-7
ASSLDSGGISYEQY
>TRBV9|TRBJ2-5
ASSASDRGWTQY
>TRBV6-1|TRBJ2-5
ASSEWRPQETQY
>TRBV28|TRBJ2-7
ASSLLLGEQY
>TRBV5-8|TRBJ1-1
ASSPGLWNTEAF
>TRBV6-2/TRBV6-3|TRBJ2-7
ASSDRGSSSYEQY